The source of this T cell receptor (beta chain) is a study of CD8 T cells in Susac syndrome (dated by TCRdb to the late 2010s). Looking at the study overall: Whether CD8+ T cell activation and differentiation in Susac syndrome was antigen driven was tested using repertoire sequencing. The study compared CD8+ T cell repertoire clonality among approximately twelve healthy donors, roughly 14 Susac syndrome patients and some 16 multiple sclerosis patients. Overall results and qualifications from the work: The number of individuals in the TCR sequencing and HLA analysis was acknowledged as relatively small.

Inclusive of the bounding cysteine and phenylalanine, the CDR3 is 17 residues long. CDR3 DNA only is kept here, 51 bases in frame from base 1. CDR1 and CDR2 are drawn from the germline V gene (reference sequence): MNHEY, SMNVEV. Clipping removes 7 bases from V and 0 bases from J, with 12 as the unmatched junction base count. Peripheral blood CD8+ and CD4+ T cells from healthy donors, Susac syndrome patients and multiple sclerosis patients were profiled using high-throughput TCR beta sequencing. The multiple sclerosis controls were treatment-naive patients who had stable or active relapsing-remitting disease and met the revised McDonald criteria. CD8+ TEMRA cells were enriched by FACS, while bulk CD8+ and CD4+ T cells were purified by magnetic negative isolation. Blood was collected in EDTA tubes and processed within 24 hours, with PBMCs isolated through density gradient centrifugation. PBMCs intended for TCR sequencing were frozen in liquid nitrogen and were later thawed in a 37 degrees C water bath. The sorted or isolated CD4+, CD8+ and CD8+ TEMRA cells had a purity of 90% or higher.

RNA was extracted using the RNeasy kit, and roughly 0.5 to 1 ug of the RNA was reverse transcribed with random hexamers. The immunoSEQ multiplex PCR assay, which covers 54 Vbeta and 13 Jbeta segments, was used to amplify TCR beta CDR3 regions. PCR amplification bias was corrected using a synthetic template baseline for primer optimization and computational correction. The authors processed their data as follows. Only productive sequences were kept, with reads annotated to V, D and J genes according to IMGT and analyzed in immunoSEQ Analyzer. Clonality was computed as one minus Shannon entropy normalized by log2 of the number of productive unique sequences. For each patient and control, public and private clones were evaluated among the 100 most prevalent clones. Susac-specific clones were defined as absent from healthy and MS cohorts, 1052 published viral clones and other ImmuneACCESS disease sequences. TCRdb took the public reads, trimmed them with fastp at Q25, ran MiXCR for clone calling and kept in-frame beta chains. Each CDR3 protein appears once, grouped with its most common genes and DNA. None of the V and J calls come from the authors' own analysis; TCRdb made them. This sample holds 400,000 or so distinct CDR3 sequences; 85% were observed only once. Of the sample, approximately 0.11% falls within the top ten clones.

On this clonotype itself: Its antigen target is currently unknown. Nothing much larger sits one base from this clone, and base qualities are not available.

Sequencing was carried out using CD8+ T cells from PBMCs. The V gene is TRBV27 and the J gene is TRBJ2-7, with 10 bases aligning to TRBD1. This sequence was found in a human donor with multiple sclerosis. The nucleotide sequence reads as follows: TGTGCCAGCATACCGGGACAGGGGAAAGAAAGCTCCTACGAGCAGTACTTC. The encoded protein is CASIPGQGKESSYEQYF.